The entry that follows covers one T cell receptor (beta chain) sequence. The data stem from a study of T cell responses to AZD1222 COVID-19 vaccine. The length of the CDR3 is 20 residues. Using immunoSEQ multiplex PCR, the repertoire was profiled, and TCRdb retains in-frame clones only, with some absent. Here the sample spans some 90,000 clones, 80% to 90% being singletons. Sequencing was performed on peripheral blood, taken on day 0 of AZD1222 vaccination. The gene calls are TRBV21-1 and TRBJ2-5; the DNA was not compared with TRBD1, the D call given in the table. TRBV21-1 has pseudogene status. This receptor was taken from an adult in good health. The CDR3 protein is CASSSRGKGSGSLGQETQYF. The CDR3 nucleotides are TGTGCCAGCAGCTCAAGGGGGAAAGGATCGGGGAGCCTAGGCCAAGAGACCCAGTACTTC.